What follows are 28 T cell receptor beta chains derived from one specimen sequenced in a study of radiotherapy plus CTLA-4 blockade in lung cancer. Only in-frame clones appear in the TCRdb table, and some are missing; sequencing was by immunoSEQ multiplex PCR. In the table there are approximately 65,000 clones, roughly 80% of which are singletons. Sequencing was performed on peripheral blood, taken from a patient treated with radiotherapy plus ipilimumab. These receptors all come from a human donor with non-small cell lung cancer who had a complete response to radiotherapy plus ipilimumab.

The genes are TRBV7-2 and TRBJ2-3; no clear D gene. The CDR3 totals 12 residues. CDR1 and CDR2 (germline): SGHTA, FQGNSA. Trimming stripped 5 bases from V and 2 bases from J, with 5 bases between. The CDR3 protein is CASSRYTDTQYF. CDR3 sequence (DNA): TGTGCCAGCAGCCGCTACACAGATACGCAGTATTTT.

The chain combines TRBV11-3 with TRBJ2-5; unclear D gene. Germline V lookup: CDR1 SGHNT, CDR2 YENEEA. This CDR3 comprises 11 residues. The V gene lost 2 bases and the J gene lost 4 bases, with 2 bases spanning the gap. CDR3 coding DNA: TGTGCCAGCAGCTTAAGAGAGACCCAGTACTTC. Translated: CASSLRETQYF. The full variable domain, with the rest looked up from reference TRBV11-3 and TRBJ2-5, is EAGVVQSPRYKIIEKKQPVAFWCNPISGHNTLYWYLQNLGQGPELLIRYENEEAVDDSQLPKDRFSAERLKGVDSTLKIQPAELGDSAVYLCASSLRETQYFGPGTRLLVL.

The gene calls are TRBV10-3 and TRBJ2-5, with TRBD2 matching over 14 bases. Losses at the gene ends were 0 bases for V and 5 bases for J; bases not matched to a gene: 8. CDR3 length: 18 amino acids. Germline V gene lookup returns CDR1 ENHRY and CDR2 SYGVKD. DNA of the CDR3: TGTGCCATCAGTGAGTCGGGACTAGCGGGAGTGGGTGCTGAGACCCAGTACTTC. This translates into CAISESGLAGVGAETQYF.

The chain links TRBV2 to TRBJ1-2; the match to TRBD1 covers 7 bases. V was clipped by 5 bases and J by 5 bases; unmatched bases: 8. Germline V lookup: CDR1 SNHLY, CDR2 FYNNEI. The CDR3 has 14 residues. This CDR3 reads CASSQGGQVYGYTF. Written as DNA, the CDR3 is TGTGCCAGCAGTCAGGGCGGACAGGTTTATGGCTACACCTTC.

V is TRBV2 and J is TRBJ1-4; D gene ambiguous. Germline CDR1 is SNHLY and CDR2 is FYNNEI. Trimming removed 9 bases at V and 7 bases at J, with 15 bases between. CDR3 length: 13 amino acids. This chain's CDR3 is CARGGLGGEKLFF. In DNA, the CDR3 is TGTGCCAGGGGCGGCCTGGGCGGTGAAAAACTGTTTTTT.

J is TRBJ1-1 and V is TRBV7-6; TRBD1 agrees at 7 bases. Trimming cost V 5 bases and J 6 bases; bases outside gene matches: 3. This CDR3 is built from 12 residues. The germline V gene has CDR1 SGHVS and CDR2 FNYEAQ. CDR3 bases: TGTGCCAGCAGCGCAGGGGGGCCTGAAGCTTTCTTT. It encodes CASSAGGPEAFF.

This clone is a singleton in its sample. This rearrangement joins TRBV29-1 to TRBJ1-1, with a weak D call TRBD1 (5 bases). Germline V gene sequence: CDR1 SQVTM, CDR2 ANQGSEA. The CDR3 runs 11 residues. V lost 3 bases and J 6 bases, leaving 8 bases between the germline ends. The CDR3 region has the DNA TGCAGCGTTGATGGGGCGGCTGAAGCTTTCTTT. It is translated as CSVDGAAEAFF.

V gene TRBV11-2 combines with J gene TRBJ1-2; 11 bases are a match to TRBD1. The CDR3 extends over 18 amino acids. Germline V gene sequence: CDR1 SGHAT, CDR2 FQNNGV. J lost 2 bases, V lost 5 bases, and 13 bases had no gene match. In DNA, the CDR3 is TGTGCCAGCAGCCCGCGGACAGGGGGCTGGGTATCCAACTATGGCTACACCTTC. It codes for CASSPRTGGWVSNYGYTF.

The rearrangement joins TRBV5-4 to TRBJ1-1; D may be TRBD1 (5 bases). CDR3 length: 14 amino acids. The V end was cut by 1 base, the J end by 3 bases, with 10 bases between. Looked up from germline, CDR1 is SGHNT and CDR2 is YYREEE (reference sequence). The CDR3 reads CASSLRGGDTEAFF. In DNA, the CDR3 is TGTGCCAGCAGCTTGCGGGGGGGGGACACTGAAGCTTTCTTT.

The CDR3 spells CASSLNGVSTDTQYF. For the CDR3, the DNA is TGCGCCAGCAGCTTGAATGGTGTAAGCACAGATACGCAGTATTTT. The chain combines TRBV5-1 with TRBJ2-3; unclear D gene. The germline CDR1 and CDR2 sequences are SGHRS and YFSETQ. The CDR3 runs 15 residues. V was shortened by 1 base and J by 0 bases, with 9 bases between the two germline ends.

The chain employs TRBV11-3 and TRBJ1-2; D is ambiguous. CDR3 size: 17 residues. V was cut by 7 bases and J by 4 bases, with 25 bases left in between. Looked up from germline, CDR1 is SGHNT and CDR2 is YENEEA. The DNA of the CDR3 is TGTGCCAGCACCACCTCCACGGGAGAGGGCTCGGGCTATGGCTACACCTTC. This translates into CASTTSTGEGSGYGYTF.

The chain's CDR3 is CASSLGPLSRDEQYF. For the CDR3, the DNA is TGTGCCAGCAGCTTGGGGCCCCTATCCAGAGACGAGCAGTACTTC. This chain joins TRBV5-6 and TRBJ2-7, with unresolved D. V was shortened by 0 bases and J by 5 bases, with 15 bases between the two germline ends. The CDR3 sequence is 15 residues long. The germline CDR1 and CDR2 sequences are SGHDT and YYEEEE.

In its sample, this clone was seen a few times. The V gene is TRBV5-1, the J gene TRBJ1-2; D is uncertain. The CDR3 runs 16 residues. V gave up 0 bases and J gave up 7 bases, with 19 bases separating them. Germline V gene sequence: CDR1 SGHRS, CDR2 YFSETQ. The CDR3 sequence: CASSLASRIKGGGYTF. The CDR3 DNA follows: TGCGCCAGCAGCTTGGCCTCTCGGATCAAAGGCGGTGGCTACACCTTC.

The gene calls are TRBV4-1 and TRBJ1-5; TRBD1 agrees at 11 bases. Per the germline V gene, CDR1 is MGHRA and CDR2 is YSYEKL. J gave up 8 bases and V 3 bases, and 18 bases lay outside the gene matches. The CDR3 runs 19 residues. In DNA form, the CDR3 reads TGCGCCAGCAGCCAGCTTATGAGGACAGGGGGCCCCACCATGGAGCCCCAGCATTTT. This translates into CASSQLMRTGGPTMEPQHF.

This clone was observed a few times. Written as DNA, the CDR3 is TGTGCCAGCAGGACTAGCGGGGATCCCACCGGGGAGCTGTTTTTT. Translated, it gives CASRTSGDPTGELFF. The chain carries TRBV6-1 and TRBJ2-2, with 11 bases identical to TRBD2. Germline loops: CDR1 MNHNS, CDR2 SASEGT. Unmatched junction bases numbered 4, after V lost 6 bases and J lost 4 bases. The CDR3 runs 15 residues.

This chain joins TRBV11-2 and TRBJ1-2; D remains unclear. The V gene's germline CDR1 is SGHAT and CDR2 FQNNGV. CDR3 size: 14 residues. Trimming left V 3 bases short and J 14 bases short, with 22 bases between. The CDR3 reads CASSLGEGRPTGTF. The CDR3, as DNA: TGTGCCAGCAGCTTGGGCGAGGGCCGCCCTACTGGTACCTTC.

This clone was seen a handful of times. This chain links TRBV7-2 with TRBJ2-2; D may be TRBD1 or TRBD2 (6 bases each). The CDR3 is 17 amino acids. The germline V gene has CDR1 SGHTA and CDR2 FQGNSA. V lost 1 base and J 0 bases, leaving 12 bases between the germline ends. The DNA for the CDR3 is TGTGCCAGCAGCTTAGTAGGGGGGCCTTCGAACACCGGGGAGCTGTTTTTT. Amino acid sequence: CASSLVGGPSNTGELFF.

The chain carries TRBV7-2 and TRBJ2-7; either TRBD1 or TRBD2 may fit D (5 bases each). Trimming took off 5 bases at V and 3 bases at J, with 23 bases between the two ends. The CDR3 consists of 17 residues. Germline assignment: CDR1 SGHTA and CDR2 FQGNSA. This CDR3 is CASSPGESGTEYYEQYV. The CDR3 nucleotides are TGTGCCAGCAGCCCCGGGGAATCCGGGACCGAATACTACGAGCAGTACGTC.

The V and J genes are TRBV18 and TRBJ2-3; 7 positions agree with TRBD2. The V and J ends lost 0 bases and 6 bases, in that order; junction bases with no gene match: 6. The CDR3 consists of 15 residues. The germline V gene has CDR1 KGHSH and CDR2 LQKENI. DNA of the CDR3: TGTGCCAGCTCACCACCTGGACTAGGGGCCGATACGCAGTATTTT. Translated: CASSPPGLGADTQYF. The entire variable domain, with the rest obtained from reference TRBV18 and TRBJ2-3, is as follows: NAGVMQNPRHLVRRRGQEARLRCSPMKGHSHVYWYRQLPEEGLKFMVYLQKENIIDESGMPKERFSAEFPKEGPSILRIQQVVRGDSAAYFCASSPPGLGADTQYFGPGTRLTVL.

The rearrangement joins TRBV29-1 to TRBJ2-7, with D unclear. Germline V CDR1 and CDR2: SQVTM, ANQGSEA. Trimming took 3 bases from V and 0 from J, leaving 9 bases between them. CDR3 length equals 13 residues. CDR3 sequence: CSVEGPSSYEQYF. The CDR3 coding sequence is TGCAGCGTTGAGGGTCCAAGCTCCTACGAGCAGTACTTC.

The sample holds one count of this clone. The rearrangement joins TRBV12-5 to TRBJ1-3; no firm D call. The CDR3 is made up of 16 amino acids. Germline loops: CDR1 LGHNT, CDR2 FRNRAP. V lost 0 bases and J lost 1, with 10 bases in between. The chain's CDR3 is CASGLVQSLSGNTIYF. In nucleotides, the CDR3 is TGTGCTAGTGGTTTGGTACAATCTTTATCTGGAAACACCATATATTTT.

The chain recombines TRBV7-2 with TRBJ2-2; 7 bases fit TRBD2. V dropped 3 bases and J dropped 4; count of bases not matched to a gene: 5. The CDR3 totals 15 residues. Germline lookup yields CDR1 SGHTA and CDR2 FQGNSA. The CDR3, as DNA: TGTGCCAGCAGCTTTAATCCGGGGGGCACCGGGGAGCTGTTTTTT. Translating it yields CASSFNPGGTGELFF.

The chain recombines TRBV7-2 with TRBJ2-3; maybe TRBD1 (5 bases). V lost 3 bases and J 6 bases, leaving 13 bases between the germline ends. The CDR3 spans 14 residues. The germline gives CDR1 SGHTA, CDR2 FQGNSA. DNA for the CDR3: TGTGCCAGCAGCTTTAATAACAGGCGGGATACGCAGTATTTT. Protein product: CASSFNNRRDTQYF.

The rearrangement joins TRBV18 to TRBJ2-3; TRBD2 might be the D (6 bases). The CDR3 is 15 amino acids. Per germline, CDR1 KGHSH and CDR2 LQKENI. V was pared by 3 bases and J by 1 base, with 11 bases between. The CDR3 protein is CASSPGGRGTDTQYF. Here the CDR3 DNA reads TGTGCCAGCTCACCGGGAGGCAGGGGCACAGATACGCAGTATTTT.

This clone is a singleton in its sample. CDR3 sequence: CASSPGQGRLNEQFF. The CDR3, as DNA: TGTGCCAGCAGCCCGGGACAGGGGCGATTAAATGAGCAGTTCTTC. This chain uses TRBV5-5 with TRBJ2-1; TRBD1 agrees at 10 bases. CDR1 and CDR2 (germline): SGHKS, YYEKEE (reference sequence). V was clipped by 4 bases and J by 7 bases; unmatched bases: 8. The CDR3 consists of 15 residues.

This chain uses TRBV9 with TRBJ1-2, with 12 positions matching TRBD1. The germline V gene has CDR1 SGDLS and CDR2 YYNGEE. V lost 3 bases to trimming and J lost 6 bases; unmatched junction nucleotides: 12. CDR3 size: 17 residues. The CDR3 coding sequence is TGTGCCAGCAGCGGAGCGAACCCCGGGACAGGGGGCGATGGCTACACCTTC. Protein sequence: CASSGANPGTGGDGYTF.

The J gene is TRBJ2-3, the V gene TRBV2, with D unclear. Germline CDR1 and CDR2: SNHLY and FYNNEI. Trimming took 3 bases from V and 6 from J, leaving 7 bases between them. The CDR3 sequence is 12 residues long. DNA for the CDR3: TGTGCCAGCAGTGAGGGTTGGGATACGCAGTATTTT. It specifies CASSEGWDTQYF.

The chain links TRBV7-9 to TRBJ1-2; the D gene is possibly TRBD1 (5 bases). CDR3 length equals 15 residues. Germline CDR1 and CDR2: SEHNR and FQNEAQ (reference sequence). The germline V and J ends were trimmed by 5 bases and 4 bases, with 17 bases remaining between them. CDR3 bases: TGTGCCAGCAGCACCGGGACGGCGATCTTCTATGGCTACACCTTC. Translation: CASSTGTAIFYGYTF.